This TCR beta chain was recovered during a study of memory CD4+ T cells and cytomegalovirus serostatus. Single viable CD3+CD4+CD8-CD45RO+ cells were sorted as the memory CD4+ T cells. This table comes from immunoSEQ multiplex PCR, and its TCRdb copy is limited to in-frame clones, with some not included. The sample yields 35,000 to 55,000 clones, less than 85% seen once. The sample was memory CD4+ T cells from blood. The TCR sequence derives from an adult in good health and CMV-seronegative.

CDR3 amino acids: CASRTGTGLGDTQYF. The CDR3 DNA sequence: TGTGCCAGCAGAACCGGGACAGGGCTAGGAGATACGCAGTATTTT. The V call is TRBV6-5, the J call TRBJ2-3; the match to TRBD1 covers 9 bases. This CDR3 contains 15 residues. Trimming took 6 bases from V and 5 from J; bases not matched to a gene: 9. Germline V gene data show CDR1 as MNHEY and CDR2 as SVGAGI.